The next 29 T cell receptor beta chains were all read from a single sample in a study of CD8+ T cells in alopecia areata. Documented treatment: oral pan-JAK inhibitor, 5-10 mg twice daily. It was cDNA, reverse transcribed from extracted RNA, that served as the sequencing template. Produced via immunoSEQ multiplex PCR; TCRdb's table is partial and in-frame only. This repertoire shows 150,000 to 200,000 clones, around three fifths found once; its top ten account for roughly 0.91%. Source: CD4+ T cells sorted from blood, taken at week 4, from a patient treated with tofacitinib. All receptors come from a human donor with alopecia areata.

J is TRBJ1-5 and V is TRBV5-6, with 7 bases identical to TRBD1. In germline, CDR1 is SGHDT, CDR2 YYEEEE. The CDR3 sequence is 15 residues long. After removal of 5 bases from V and 3 bases from J, the junction contained 8 bases not matched to a gene. CDR3 protein: CASSRTGEHNQPQHF. The CDR3 DNA follows: TGTGCCAGCAGTAGGACAGGAGAACACAATCAGCCCCAGCATTTT. The whole variable domain, filled in from reference TRBV5-6 and TRBJ1-5, reads DAGVTQSPTHLIKTRGQQVTLRCSPKSGHDTVSWYQQALGQGPQFIFQYYEEEERQRGNFPDRFSGHQFPNYSSELNVNALLLGDSALYLCASSRTGEHNQPQHFGDGTRLSIL.

The genes are TRBV29-1 and TRBJ2-3; no clear D gene. CDR1 and CDR2 from the germline V gene are SQVTM and ANQGSEA. V shed 0 bases and J shed 0 bases, with 7 bases lying between them. The CDR3 has 14 residues. The DNA for the CDR3 is TGCAGCGTTGAAGAGAAAGCTAGCACAGATACGCAGTATTTT. Translation gives CSVEEKASTDTQYF.

The chain employs TRBV5-1 and TRBJ2-3; 11 positions agree with TRBD1. The CDR3 length is 15 residues. Germline CDR1 reads SGHRS; CDR2 reads YFSETQ. With 4 bases clipped from V and 5 bases from J, the junction kept 6 bases outside the gene matches. For the CDR3, the DNA is TGCGCCAGCAGCCCCGGGACAGGGGGTGAAGATACGCAGTATTTT. Its protein is CASSPGTGGEDTQYF.

The sample holds a few counts of this clone. This sequence joins TRBV18 and TRBJ1-5; no clear D gene. The CDR3 is 13 residues long. Germline lookup yields CDR1 KGHSH and CDR2 LQKENI. Trimming cost V 3 bases and J 2 bases, with 5 bases left between them. Written as DNA, the CDR3 is TGTGCCAGCTCACCCCCCGGCAATCAGCCCCAGCATTTT. Its translation is CASSPPGNQPQHF.

The rearrangement joins TRBV7-2 to TRBJ1-2, with D hard to call. Germline assignment: CDR1 SGHTA and CDR2 FQGNSA. The CDR3 is made up of 13 amino acids. V was clipped by 1 base and J by 4 bases, with 7 bases between them. As DNA, the CDR3 is TGTGCCAGCAGCTTAGTCCTATTCTATGGCTACACCTTC. Translating it yields CASSLVLFYGYTF.

This sequence joins TRBV30 and TRBJ2-5, with 10 positions matching TRBD2. The germline gives CDR1 GTSNPN, CDR2 SVGIG (reference sequence). CDR3 length: 15 amino acids. J lost 2 bases, V lost 2 bases, and 5 bases had no gene match. The DNA for the CDR3 is TGTGCCTGGAGTTTAGGACTAGCGGTTCAAGAGACCCAGTACTTC. Its protein product is CAWSLGLAVQETQYF. Using reference TRBV30 and TRBJ2-5 for the parts outside the CDR3, the full variable domain is SQTIHQWPATLVQPVGSPLSLECTVEGTSNPNLYWYRQAAGRGLQLLFYSVGIGQISSEVPQNLSASRPQDRQFILSSKKLLLSDSGFYLCAWSLGLAVQETQYFGPGTRLLVL.

This chain connects TRBV6-5 to TRBJ1-1; D gene unclear. CDR3 length: 14 residues. The germline V gene encodes CDR1 MNHEY and CDR2 SVGAGI. V was pared by 5 bases and J by 7 bases, with 17 bases between. Here the CDR3 reads CASSNYRWGFEAFF. In DNA, the CDR3 is TGTGCCAGCAGTAACTACAGATGGGGATTTGAAGCTTTCTTT.

The V and J genes are TRBV29-1 and TRBJ2-2; D is possibly TRBD2 (5 bases). Between the trimmed V and J ends, which lost 3 bases and 1 base, there was a span of 9 bases. The CDR3 totals 14 residues. CDR1 is SQVTM, CDR2 ANQGSEA, per germline. The CDR3 DNA follows: TGCAGCGTTGAGGTAGCGAGGAACACCGGGGAGCTGTTTTTT. It translates to CSVEVARNTGELFF.

The V and J genes are TRBV7-9 and TRBJ2-2, with D tentatively TRBD1 (5 bases). Per germline, CDR1 SEHNR and CDR2 FQNEAQ (reference sequence). V lost 11 bases to trimming and J lost 0 bases, with 13 bases between them. The CDR3 consists of 14 residues. The CDR3 nucleotides are TGTGCCTATTCACAGGCGACGAACACCGGGGAGCTGTTTTTT. It translates to CAYSQATNTGELFF.

This clone was counted once. The chain joins TRBV6-1 to TRBJ1-5; no clear D. Trimming cost V 6 bases and J 3 bases, with 12 bases left between them. This CDR3 contains 14 residues. Germline CDR1 MNHNS, CDR2 SASEGT. This CDR3 reads CASRGIGFNQPQHF. CDR3 in DNA: TGTGCCAGCAGGGGGATCGGGTTCAATCAGCCCCAGCATTTT.

The rearrangement links TRBV27 to TRBJ1-6, with D possibly matching TRBD1 (5 bases). The CDR3 totals 15 residues. V was pared by 0 bases and J by 6 bases, with 9 bases between. Germline loops: CDR1 MNHEY, CDR2 SMNVEV (reference sequence). DNA of the CDR3: TGTGCCAGCAGTTTATCGGTGAGGGGTAATTCACCCCTCCACTTT. It codes for CASSLSVRGNSPLHF.

The V call is TRBV30, the J call TRBJ2-5; D gene unclear. V lost 5 bases and J lost 5, with 9 bases in between. Germline V gives CDR1 GTSNPN, CDR2 SVGIG (reference sequence). This CDR3 is built from 11 residues. As DNA, the CDR3 is TGTGCCTGGGTCAGTGGGGAGACCCAGTACTTC. It codes for CAWVSGETQYF.

The V and J genes are TRBV4-1 and TRBJ1-2; the match to TRBD1 covers 7 bases. J gave up 7 bases and V 5 bases, and 13 bases lay outside the gene matches. Germline values: CDR1 MGHRA, CDR2 YSYEKL. This CDR3 is 15 amino acids long. CDR3 in DNA: TGCGCCAGCAGCGCCGGACAGGATCCGAGGTCTGGCTACACCTTC. Protein sequence: CASSAGQDPRSGYTF.

This clone is a singleton in its sample. The rearrangement links TRBV18 to TRBJ1-5; weak D call: TRBD1 (5 bases). Germline V gene lookup returns CDR1 KGHSH and CDR2 LQKENI. Trimming removed 4 bases from V and 4 bases from J, with 5 bases in between. CDR3 length: 12 amino acids. CDR3 DNA: TGTGCCAGCTCACGGGGGAATCAGCCCCAGCATTTT. Amino acid sequence: CASSRGNQPQHF.

The chain recombines TRBV11-2 with TRBJ2-2; 8 bases fit TRBD1. The V gene's germline CDR1 is SGHAT and CDR2 FQNNGV. CDR3 size: 15 residues. J was trimmed by 2 bases and V by 7 bases; bases with no gene match: 6. The CDR3 DNA sequence: TGTGCCAGCATCAGAGGACAGGGAAACACCGGGGAGCTGTTTTTT. Encoded protein: CASIRGQGNTGELFF.

Only a few counts were recorded for this clone. This chain connects TRBV2 to TRBJ2-5; D not resolved. The length of the CDR3 is 13 residues. The V gene lost 2 bases and the J gene lost 6 bases, with 10 bases spanning the gap. Per the germline V gene, CDR1 is SNHLY and CDR2 is FYNNEI. The CDR3 is CASSEMDVKTQYF. Written as DNA, the CDR3 is TGTGCCAGCAGTGAAATGGATGTAAAGACCCAGTACTTC.

The V call is TRBV5-6, the J call TRBJ1-6, with D unresolved. Per the germline V gene, CDR1 is SGHDT and CDR2 is YYEEEE. Trimming took off 3 bases at V and 9 bases at J, with 13 bases between the two ends. The CDR3 totals 14 residues. This chain's CDR3 is CASSWRGGGSPLHF. Here the CDR3 DNA reads TGTGCCAGCAGCTGGCGGGGAGGTGGTTCACCCCTCCACTTT.

This chain uses TRBV5-4 with TRBJ1-1; tentative D call: TRBD1 (5 bases). The CDR3 runs to 14 residues. Germline V gives CDR1 SGHNT, CDR2 YYREEE (reference sequence). Trimming removed 4 bases from V and 5 bases from J, with 15 bases in between. CDR3 protein: CASSRRGTETEAFF. The DNA for the CDR3 is TGTGCCAGCAGCAGGCGGGGGACTGAGACTGAAGCTTTCTTT.

The rearrangement links TRBV6-5 to TRBJ1-4; 8 bases fit TRBD1. The CDR3 contains 14 residues. From germline, CDR1 is MNHEY and CDR2 SVGAGI. The ends lost 6 bases at V and 7 bases at J; junction bases unmatched: 7. This chain's CDR3 is CASRPTGGSEKLFF. The CDR3 DNA reads as TGTGCCAGCAGACCTACAGGGGGGAGTGAAAAACTGTTTTTT.

The rearrangement uses TRBV19 and TRBJ1-5, with D perhaps matching TRBD1 (5 bases). CDR3 length: 14 amino acids. The V end was cut by 3 bases, the J end by 5 bases, with 11 bases between. Germline V CDR1 and CDR2: LNHDA, SQIVND (reference sequence). In DNA form, the CDR3 reads TGTGCCAGTAGTATCAGGGTTAGAGATCAGCCCCAGCATTTT. Translating gives CASSIRVRDQPQHF.

The V call is TRBV10-3, the J call TRBJ2-1; 7 bases align to TRBD2. Trimming cost V 0 bases and J 9 bases; bases outside gene matches: 17. Per germline, CDR1 ENHRY and CDR2 SYGVKD. The CDR3 is 18 amino acids. CDR3 sequence: CAISESMIASGPGGEQFF. In DNA, the CDR3 is TGTGCCATCAGTGAGTCAATGATCGCTAGCGGTCCAGGCGGTGAGCAGTTCTTC.

The rearrangement joins TRBV14 to TRBJ1-6; D perhaps matches TRBD1 (6 bases). This CDR3 region has 13 residues. Trimming took 4 bases from V and 8 from J, leaving 9 bases between them. The germline gives CDR1 SGHDN, CDR2 FVKESK. The CDR3 protein is CASSRGGDSPLHF. CDR3 bases: TGTGCCAGCAGCCGAGGGGGGGATTCACCCCTCCACTTT.

This sequence joins TRBV27 and TRBJ1-6; a weak D match, TRBD1 (5 bases). The CDR3 extends over 17 amino acids. Germline CDR1 is MNHEY and CDR2 is SMNVEV (reference sequence). Trimming took off 3 bases at V and 2 bases at J, with 14 bases between the two ends. The CDR3 loop is CASSLGRVGTYNSPLHF. Here the CDR3 DNA reads TGTGCCAGCAGTTTGGGCAGGGTAGGGACCTATAATTCACCCCTCCACTTT.

The chain links TRBV6-5 to TRBJ1-2; D is possibly TRBD1 (6 bases). Trimming shortened V by 8 bases and J by 2 bases, and 18 bases separated the two germline ends. Germline loops: CDR1 MNHEY, CDR2 SVGAGI. The CDR3 is 15 amino acids. The CDR3: CASADYRARNYGYTF. The CDR3 region has the DNA TGTGCCAGCGCAGACTACAGGGCGCGGAACTATGGCTACACCTTC.

The rearrangement links TRBV2 to TRBJ1-1, with unresolved D. The length of the CDR3 is 14 residues. Trimming stripped 6 bases from V and 1 base from J, with 12 bases between. Germline-derived CDR1 and CDR2 are SNHLY and FYNNEI. CDR3: CASSGLRGNTEAFF. The CDR3 DNA reads as TGTGCCAGCAGCGGGTTACGGGGGAACACTGAAGCTTTCTTT. The full variable domain, rest sourced from reference TRBV2 and TRBJ1-1, is EPEVTQTPSHQVTQMGQEVILRCVPISNHLYFYWYRQILGQKVEFLVSFYNNEISEKSEIFDDQFSVERPDGSNFTLKIRSTKLEDSAMYFCASSGLRGNTEAFFGQGTRLTVV.

The chain joins TRBV9 to TRBJ2-1, with D perhaps matching TRBD2 (5 bases). This CDR3 has 15 residues. V was trimmed by 7 bases and J by 0 bases, leaving 14 bases between them. Germline V gives CDR1 SGDLS, CDR2 YYNGEE. This chain's CDR3 is CASAGGRYSYNEQFF. The CDR3 DNA is TGTGCCAGCGCTGGCGGGCGCTACTCCTACAATGAGCAGTTCTTC.

Turning to this clone: The sample has other DNA sequences that encode this CDR3 too. The J gene is TRBJ1-3, the V gene TRBV30, with D uncertain. Trimming stripped 0 bases from V and 3 bases from J, with 3 bases between. CDR3 length: 12 residues. The germline CDR1 and CDR2 sequences are GTSNPN and SVGIG (reference sequence). CDR3 protein: CAWSVGGNTIYF. DNA of the CDR3: TGTGCCTGGAGTGTCGGTGGAAACACCATATATTTT. The full variable domain, rest sourced from reference TRBV30 and TRBJ1-3, is SQTIHQWPATLVQPVGSPLSLECTVEGTSNPNLYWYRQAAGRGLQLLFYSVGIGQISSEVPQNLSASRPQDRQFILSSKKLLLSDSGFYLCAWSVGGNTIYFGEGSWLTVV.

The V call is TRBV2, the J call TRBJ2-5; 9 nucleotides align to TRBD1. V lost 10 bases to trimming and J lost 0 bases; unmatched junction nucleotides: 9. CDR3 size: 15 residues. Germline V CDR1 and CDR2: SNHLY, FYNNEI. CDR3 region: CATIFGTGNQETQYF. In DNA form, the CDR3 reads TGTGCCACAATCTTCGGGACAGGGAACCAAGAGACCCAGTACTTC.

The V gene is TRBV29-1, the J gene TRBJ1-2; D call uncertain. The germline V gene has CDR1 SQVTM and CDR2 ANQGSEA. This CDR3 has 13 amino acids. V dropped 5 bases and J dropped 8 bases, with 18 bases sitting between them. DNA of the CDR3: TGCAGCGTTCCACACCTGGGAAAATCCGGCTACACCTTC. This sequence encodes CSVPHLGKSGYTF.